This T cell receptor beta chain was recovered during a study of T cells in Graves' hyperthyroidism and ophthalmopathy. Study at large: Staff took peripheral blood when the initial diagnosis was made, before any treatment began.

Concerning this clonotype itself: Its antigen is still unknown.

The study's findings and limits: Most thyroid-expanded clonotypes above 0.001 were also found in blood.

RNA transcripts yielded amplified TCR beta CDR3 regions. Primed by the HTBI set, a first-round RT-PCR was run on the TCR CDR3. MiXCR was run by TCRdb on the multiplex PCR reads, yielding one entry per CDR3 protein. The profile shows approximately 400,000 distinct CDR3 sequences, 19% of them singletons. Diagnosis rested on symptoms, serum thyroxine and TRAb, thyroid ultrasound, and orbital computed tomography. Trimming at V came to 3 bases and at J to 0 bases, leaving 7 bases not matched to a gene. Germline assignment: CDR1 MGHRA and CDR2 YSYEKL. The CDR3 is made up of 18 amino acids. The clonotype comes from a woman between 18 and 29 years old with Graves' hyperthyroidism. The chain carries TRBV4-1 and TRBJ2-6; the match to TRBD2 covers 8 bases. The sequenced sample was blood. The chain's CDR3 is CASSHPLAAPSGANVLTF. The CDR3 nucleotides are TGCGCCAGCAGCCACCCACTAGCGGCCCCCTCTGGGGCCAACGTCCTGACTTTC.